These 9 T cell receptor beta chains were sequenced from one sample in a study of shared clonotypes between healthy human individuals. Only CD45RO-negative cells positively selected for CCR7 counted as naive CD8 cells, so terminally differentiated effector memory CD45RA+ cells were excluded. Repertoires were generated with immunoSEQ multiplex PCR, while TCRdb's copy carries only in-frame clones and drops some. Among approximately 2,000,000 clones, 90% to 95% were seen once, and the ten largest hold more than 1.5%. The sequenced material came from naive CD8+ T cells from PBMCs. Source of these receptors: a man aged 18 to 35 in good health. Some clones in this sample may be carry-over from other donors' samples.

A remark on this clone: The same CDR3 also results from other DNA sequences found in this sample. The chain has TRBV9 and TRBJ1-2; tentatively, D is TRBD1 (6 bases). Trimming shortened V by 4 bases and J by 3 bases, and 13 bases separated the two germline ends. Germline values: CDR1 SGDLS, CDR2 YYNGEE. This CDR3 spans 14 amino acids. CDR3: CASSPVGGHYGYTF. The CDR3 DNA sequence: TGTGCCAGCAGCCCCGTAGGGGGACACTATGGCTACACCTTC. The complete variable domain, with remaining parts taken from reference TRBV9 and TRBJ1-2, reads DSGVTQTPKHLITATGQRVTLRCSPRSGDLSVYWYQQSLDQGLQFLIQYYNGEERAKGNILERFSAQQFPDLHSELNLSSLELGDSALYFCASSPVGGHYGYTFGSGTRLTVV.

This sequence joins TRBV4-3 and TRBJ2-1, with 7 nucleotides matching TRBD2. V was pared by 0 bases and J by 10 bases, with 6 bases of the junction left unmatched. This CDR3 spans 14 amino acids. Germline lookup yields CDR1 LGHNA and CDR2 YSLEER. CDR3 amino acids: CASSQDRLADEQFF. Here the CDR3 DNA reads TGCGCCAGCAGCCAAGATCGGCTAGCGGACGAGCAGTTCTTC.

This rearrangement joins TRBV7-9 to TRBJ2-1; 12 bases fit TRBD1. The V gene's germline CDR1 is SEHNR and CDR2 FQNEAQ (reference sequence). The CDR3 contains 14 residues. V trimming: 6 bases; J trimming: 8 bases; junction bases outside the gene matches: 5. This CDR3 is CASSPGQGADEQFF. As DNA, the CDR3 is TGTGCCAGCAGTCCGGGACAGGGGGCCGATGAGCAGTTCTTC.

Turning to this clone: Other DNA variants within this sample encode the same CDR3. The chain has TRBV5-1 and TRBJ1-2, with D tentatively TRBD1 (6 bases). Germline V lookup: CDR1 SGHRS, CDR2 YFSETQ. CDR3 size: 12 residues. The V gene lost 4 bases and the J gene lost 5 bases, with 9 bases spanning the gap. CDR3 sequence (DNA): TGCGCCAGCAGCCCGGGGGCTTATGGCTACACCTTC. It translates to CASSPGAYGYTF.

The V gene is TRBV2, the J gene TRBJ2-7, with D possibly matching TRBD1 (6 bases). CDR1 is SNHLY and CDR2 is FYNNEI in the germline V gene. The CDR3 runs to 16 residues. Trimming stripped 10 bases from V and 1 base from J, with 23 bases between. CDR3 loop: CATYGLGTNPSYEQYF. The CDR3 DNA reads TGTGCCACCTACGGGTTAGGGACAAATCCTTCCTACGAGCAGTACTTC.

This clone was counted a single time. The chain has TRBV5-4 and TRBJ2-4; D remains unclear. This CDR3 is 14 amino acids long. Germline V gives CDR1 SGHNT, CDR2 YYREEE (reference sequence). Trimming removed 3 bases from V and 8 bases from J, with 15 bases in between. In DNA form, the CDR3 reads TGTGCCAGCAGCTCCCTCGACGAGGCAGACATTCAGTACTTC. Its protein is CASSSLDEADIQYF. Full variable domain (remainder filled in from reference TRBV5-4 and TRBJ2-4): ETGVTQSPTHLIKTRGQQVTLRCSSQSGHNTVSWYQQALGQGPQFIFQYYREEENGRGNFPPRFSGLQFPNYSSELNVNALELDDSALYLCASSSLDEADIQYFGAGTRLSVL.

This sequence joins TRBV30 and TRBJ2-5; TRBD1 matches 10 bases. The J segment lost 5 bases and the V segment lost 0 bases, leaving 6 bases of the junction unmatched. The CDR3 contains 15 residues. Germline-derived CDR1 and CDR2 are GTSNPN and SVGIG (reference sequence). The CDR3 here is CAWSVGTGEGETQYF. The CDR3 DNA follows: TGTGCCTGGAGTGTAGGGACAGGGGAAGGCGAGACCCAGTACTTC.

The chain joins TRBV5-1 to TRBJ2-2; TRBD1 matches 9 bases. Germline CDR1 SGHRS, CDR2 YFSETQ. The CDR3 contains 14 residues. J lost 9 bases, V lost 2 bases, and 5 bases had no gene match. This CDR3 reads CASSFYRGHRELFF. The CDR3 coding sequence is TGCGCCAGCAGCTTTTACAGGGGGCACCGGGAGCTGTTTTTT.

The rearrangement uses TRBV12-2 and TRBJ1-2. TRBV12-2 is termed a pseudogene. The CDR3 spans 15 residues. The CDR3 DNA is TGTGCAAGTCGCTTAGCCCCGGGCCGGGTCGGCGGCTACACCTTC. Protein sequence: CASRLAPGRVGGYTF.